The TCR beta chain described here comes from a study of cytomegalovirus exposure and HLA in healthy donors. 60 Vbeta and 13 Jbeta primers were used in PCR. Using immunoSEQ multiplex PCR, the repertoire was profiled, and TCRdb retains in-frame clones only, with some absent. The sample holds some 130,000 clones, more than 75% seen once. The CDR3 runs to 14 residues. The ends were cut back, 3 bases at V and 4 bases at J, with 13 bases in the middle. Per germline, CDR1 MNHEY and CDR2 SMNVEV (reference sequence). This TCR derives from a man aged 25-45 years in good health and CMV-seronegative. The chain joins TRBV27 to TRBJ2-7; a weak D match, TRBD1 (6 bases). Sequenced material: PBMCs. The CDR3 here is CASSFLGARYEQYF. CDR3 in DNA: TGTGCCAGCAGTTTTCTGGGGGCTCGGTACGAGCAGTACTTC.